The rows below give T cell receptor beta chains drawn from one sample of a study of blood T cells in healthy people across ages. MiXCR was run by TCRdb on the 5' RACE reads, yielding one entry per CDR3 protein. Of more than 900,000 distinct CDR3 sequences listed, 25% to 30% are singletons. This same sample was also taken into another study, of T cells of mothers and their children.

Input material: blood. The receptors were sampled from a woman between 35 and 50 years old in good health. The conserved cysteine and the conserved F or W are not part of the CDR3 here. Fields, in order: J gene, V gene, CDR3 protein.

j_gene: TRBJ2-3
v_gene: TRBV4-1
CDR3aa: ASSPWGGTTDTQY

j_gene: TRBJ2-5
v_gene: TRBV5-4
CDR3aa: ASSLQGALGSTQY

j_gene: TRBJ1-1
v_gene: TRBV20-1
CDR3aa: SAEGQRIQSTEAF

j_gene: TRBJ1-5
v_gene: TRBV4-3
CDR3aa: ASSQDPAGGQPQH

j_gene: TRBJ1-1
v_gene: TRBV12-3/TRBV12-4
CDR3aa: ASSLAWGTEAF

j_gene: .
v_gene: TRBV13
CDR3aa: ASSSTLSGGIYEQY

j_gene: TRBJ2-2
v_gene: TRBV5-1
CDR3aa: ANREGQSNTGELF

j_gene: TRBJ2-5
v_gene: TRBV20-1
CDR3aa: SARGVSDPGETQY

j_gene: TRBJ1-5
v_gene: TRBV28
CDR3aa: VSSLSLGKNQPQH

j_gene: TRBJ2-2
v_gene: TRBV7-3
CDR3aa: ASSLSVTGELF

j_gene: TRBJ2-1
v_gene: TRBV2
CDR3aa: ASSYPTGNEQF

j_gene: TRBJ1-2
v_gene: TRBV3-1
CDR3aa: ASSQVGGQGANYGYT

j_gene: TRBJ2-7
v_gene: TRBV4-1
CDR3aa: ASSQATEGYEQY

j_gene: TRBJ1-2
v_gene: TRBV7-9
CDR3aa: VGDPGQGARGYT

j_gene: TRBJ2-2
v_gene: TRBV6-1
CDR3aa: ASSENQQGAAGELF

j_gene: TRBJ2-7
v_gene: TRBV7-9
CDR3aa: ANSFSRTDEQY

j_gene: TRBJ1-6
v_gene: TRBV5-1
CDR3aa: ASSYGQGQNSPLH

j_gene: TRBJ1-2
v_gene: TRBV21-1
CDR3aa: ASSKVDRVYGYT

j_gene: TRBJ1-6
v_gene: TRBV7-9
CDR3aa: ASGSGTVYSPLH

j_gene: TRBJ2-7
v_gene: TRBV6-1
CDR3aa: ASSQHRTDRGYGYEQY

j_gene: TRBJ1-6
v_gene: TRBV4-3
CDR3aa: ASSPRDSGDSLLH

j_gene: TRBJ2-7
v_gene: TRBV3-1
CDR3aa: ASSQDISAYGGQY

j_gene: TRBJ2-7
v_gene: TRBV5-1
CDR3aa: ASSLGTSQTYEQY

j_gene: TRBJ2-2
v_gene: TRBV29-1
CDR3aa: SVEPGQGRTGELF

j_gene: TRBJ2-7
v_gene: TRBV4-3
CDR3aa: TSSQDGGQGPYEQY

j_gene: TRBJ2-3
v_gene: TRBV7-6
CDR3aa: ASSLRRTEVGDTQY

j_gene: TRBJ1-6
v_gene: TRBV20-1
CDR3aa: SAPRQGSNSPLH

j_gene: TRBJ1-2
v_gene: TRBV7-2
CDR3aa: ASSLMRSGDGYT

j_gene: TRBJ2-5
v_gene: TRBV12-3/TRBV12-4
CDR3aa: ASSMGLGPETQY

j_gene: TRBJ2-1
v_gene: TRBV6-2/TRBV6-3
CDR3aa: ASSEWTSGQF

j_gene: .
v_gene: TRBV7-8
CDR3aa: ASSRHRAREGENIQY

j_gene: TRBJ1-1
v_gene: TRBV9
CDR3aa: ASSVVGGHTEAF

j_gene: TRBJ2-3
v_gene: TRBV5-1
CDR3aa: ASSLATGWVPDTQY

j_gene: TRBJ2-1
v_gene: TRBV15
CDR3aa: ATSRGGGDEQF

j_gene: TRBJ1-5
v_gene: TRBV12-3/TRBV12-4
CDR3aa: ASRAFGYQPQH

j_gene: .
v_gene: TRBV21-1
CDR3aa: ASNLTTSGGASEQY

j_gene: TRBJ2-7
v_gene: TRBV4-3
CDR3aa: ASSPVRWGAYEQY

j_gene: TRBJ1-2
v_gene: TRBV10-3
CDR3aa: ATGGAVRGLRYGYT

j_gene: .
v_gene: TRBV25-1
CDR3aa: ASSESGANPYEQY

j_gene: TRBJ1-1
v_gene: TRBV28
CDR3aa: ASTAEEPNTEAF

j_gene: TRBJ1-1
v_gene: TRBV5-1
CDR3aa: ASSLVFLGSGLGTEAF

j_gene: .
v_gene: TRBV7-2
CDR3aa: ASSRQGGEHEQY

j_gene: TRBJ2-4
v_gene: TRBV20-1
CDR3aa: STIGQGRNIQY